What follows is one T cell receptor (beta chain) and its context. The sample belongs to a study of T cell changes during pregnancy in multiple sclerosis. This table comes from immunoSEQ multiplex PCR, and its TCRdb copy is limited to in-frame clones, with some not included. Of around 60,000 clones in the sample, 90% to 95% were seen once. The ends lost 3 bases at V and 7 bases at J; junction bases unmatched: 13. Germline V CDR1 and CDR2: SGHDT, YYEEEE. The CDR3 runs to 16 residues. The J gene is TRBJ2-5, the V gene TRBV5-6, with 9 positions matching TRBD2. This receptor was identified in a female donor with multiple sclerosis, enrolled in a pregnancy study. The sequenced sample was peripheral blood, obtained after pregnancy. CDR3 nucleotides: TGTGCCAGCAGCTATATCAATAGCGGGAGTTCGGGGACCCAGTACTTC. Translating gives CASSYINSGSSGTQYF.